The 11 T cell receptor beta chains listed next were all sequenced from one sample in a study of blood T cell repertoires in COVID-19 (TCRdb year 2020). Libraries were constructed by the immunoSEQ multiplex PCR assay. What TCRdb holds here is the immuneACCESS table cut down to in-frame rearrangements. Part of the clones is not present; checked against another copy, under half of the missing clones reflect an unresolved V gene, and the others are unexplained. For this sample there are 310,000 or so clones; about 85% appear just once. Around 5.9% of the sample is in the top ten clones. The sequenced sample consisted of PBMCs or T cells enriched from blood (not recorded which). All receptors derive from a woman aged 30 to 39 who had recovered from COVID-19.

V gene TRBV20-1 combines with J gene TRBJ2-7; 13 bases agree with TRBD2. J gave up 7 bases and V 3 bases, and 6 bases lay outside the gene matches. CDR1 is DFQATT and CDR2 is SNEGSKA in the germline V gene (reference sequence). The CDR3 consists of 14 residues. As DNA, the CDR3 is TGCAGTGCTAGTCCCTTGGGACTAGCGGGGGAGCAGTACTTC. Its translation is CSASPLGLAGEQYF.

The chain links TRBV9 to TRBJ2-7, with TRBD1 identical over 12 bases. Germline CDR1 is SGDLS and CDR2 is YYNGEE. This CDR3 comprises 16 residues. The V segment lost 4 bases and the J segment 7 bases; nucleotides outside the gene matches: 12. Here the CDR3 reads CASSPRLGQGASEQYF. The CDR3 DNA reads as TGTGCCAGCAGCCCCCGCCTGGGACAGGGGGCGAGTGAGCAGTACTTC. The full variable domain, its missing parts supplied by reference TRBV9 and TRBJ2-7, is DSGVTQTPKHLITATGQRVTLRCSPRSGDLSVYWYQQSLDQGLQFLIQYYNGEERAKGNILERFSAQQFPDLHSELNLSSLELGDSALYFCASSPRLGQGASEQYFGPGTRLTVT.

The J gene is TRBJ2-7, the V gene TRBV19; no clear D gene. Germline V gives CDR1 LNHDA, CDR2 SQIVND (reference sequence). The ends were cut back, 7 bases at V and 3 bases at J, with 16 bases in the middle. The CDR3 runs 14 residues. The CDR3 sequence is CASTPSDSLYEQYF. The CDR3 coding sequence is TGTGCCAGTACTCCTTCGGATAGCCTCTACGAGCAGTACTTC.

Only one count was recorded for this clone. The chain has TRBV27 and TRBJ2-5; D may be TRBD2 (6 bases). Germline V gene lookup returns CDR1 MNHEY and CDR2 SMNVEV (reference sequence). V shed 3 bases and J shed 6 bases, with 11 bases lying between them. The CDR3 is 13 amino acids. This CDR3 reads CASSFRSGQTQYF. DNA of the CDR3: TGTGCCAGCAGTTTTAGAAGCGGGCAGACCCAGTACTTC.

The rearrangement links TRBV12-3 or TRBV12-4 to TRBJ1-1; unclear D gene. V lost 3 bases and J 11 bases, leaving 7 bases between the germline ends. The CDR3 is 10 residues long. This CDR3 reads CASSFDGAFF. The CDR3 DNA follows: TGTGCCAGCAGTTTTGACGGGGCTTTCTTT.

The V gene is TRBV5-1, the J gene TRBJ1-1, with TRBD1 matching 10 bases. J was trimmed by 2 bases and V by 5 bases; bases with no gene match: 9. Germline lookup yields CDR1 SGHRS and CDR2 YFSETQ. The CDR3 runs to 16 residues. CDR3 loop: CASRQTGGGPNTEAFF. The CDR3 nucleotides are TGCGCCAGCAGACAGACAGGGGGCGGTCCCAACACTGAAGCTTTCTTT. The whole variable domain, remainder taken from reference TRBV5-1 and TRBJ1-1, is KAGVTQTPRYLIKTRGQQVTLSCSPISGHRSVSWYQQTPGQGLQFLFEYFSETQRNKGNFPGRFSGRQFSNSRSEMNVSTLELGDSALYLCASRQTGGGPNTEAFFGQGTRLTVV.

The V gene is TRBV7-3, the J gene TRBJ2-3, with D possibly matching TRBD2 (6 bases). V shed 4 bases and J shed 2 bases, with 19 bases lying between them. CDR3 length: 17 amino acids. Germline CDR1 reads SGHTA; CDR2 reads FQGTGA. The CDR3 DNA sequence: TGTGCCAGCAGCTCGAAACCAACGGGACTGCTCACAGATACGCAGTATTTT. Protein: CASSSKPTGLLTDTQYF. The entire variable domain, with the rest obtained from reference TRBV7-3 and TRBJ2-3, is as follows: GAGVSQTPSNKVTEKGKYVELRCDPISGHTALYWYRQSLGQGPEFLIYFQGTGAADDSGLPNDRFFAVRPEGSVSTLKIQRTERGDSAVYLCASSSKPTGLLTDTQYFGPGTRLTVL.

The rearrangement joins TRBV7-2 to TRBJ2-5; 10 bases fit TRBD2. After removal of 4 bases from V and 5 bases from J, the junction contained 7 bases not matched to a gene. This CDR3 spans 15 amino acids. Germline V lookup: CDR1 SGHTA, CDR2 FQGNSA. As DNA, the CDR3 is TGTGCCAGCAGCTCCCAGCGGGGGGGCCGGGAGACCCAGTACTTC. Its protein is CASSSQRGGRETQYF. The entire variable domain, with the rest obtained from reference TRBV7-2 and TRBJ2-5, is as follows: GAGVSQSPSNKVTEKGKDVELRCDPISGHTALYWYRQSLGQGLEFLIYFQGNSAPDKSGLPSDRFSAERTGGSVSTLTIQRTQQEDSAVYLCASSSQRGGRETQYFGPGTRLLVL.

The chain uses TRBV27 and TRBJ1-3; D is unclear. Germline CDR1 and CDR2: MNHEY and SMNVEV (reference sequence). CDR3 length equals 16 residues. Trimming took off 2 bases at V and 4 bases at J, with 15 bases between the two ends. The chain's CDR3 is CASSLGAPTGGNTIYF. CDR3 sequence (DNA): TGTGCCAGCAGTTTAGGAGCCCCCACGGGGGGAAACACCATATATTTT.

The chain has TRBV5-1 and TRBJ2-3; 10 bases are a match to TRBD2. The V gene end was trimmed by 5 bases and the J gene end by 7 bases; junction bases not matched to a gene: 10. This CDR3 region has 15 residues. Germline loops: CDR1 SGHRS, CDR2 YFSETQ. In DNA, the CDR3 is TGCGCCAGCAGAAGGAGCGGGGGGGACCCGAATACGCAGTATTTT. Translating gives CASRRSGGDPNTQYF.

Only a few counts were recorded for this clone. The chain employs TRBV7-8 and TRBJ1-5; D might be TRBD1 (5 bases). The CDR3 covers 12 residues. Germline-derived CDR1 and CDR2 are SGHVS and FQNEAQ. Trimming stripped 5 bases from V and 9 bases from J, with 11 bases between. CDR3 bases: TGTGCCAGCAGCCCGTTGGGGGGGCCCCAGCATTTT. Protein: CASSPLGGPQHF.